The text below deals with one T cell receptor beta chain. This sample was taken from a study of blood T cell repertoires in COVID-19. As for the study in general: The study drew acute and convalescent COVID-19 samples from the United States, Italy and Spain. Sample material is recorded as cDNA or gDNA derived from T cells, B-cell-depleted T cells, or PBMCs.

In the original processing: Quantification of nucleated cells was approximated via reference gene primer amplification. Repertoires were generated with immunoSEQ multiplex PCR, while TCRdb's copy carries only in-frame clones and drops some. That table is the source of V, J and clone size, and D and trimming were worked out from the DNA. The data show 60,000 to 70,000 clones, 88% seen once. Sample: peripheral blood. This clonotype was sampled from a woman aged 55-69 years with acute or convalescent COVID-19.

The CDR3 nucleotides are TGTGCCAGCAGCTTAGGGCCTAGCGGACAAGAGACCCAGTACTTC. Its protein product is CASSLGPSGQETQYF. The chain carries TRBV11-2 and TRBJ2-7; 7 bases fit TRBD2. The J call is uncertain, as TRBJ2-5 better fits the DNA end. CDR1 and CDR2 (germline): SGHAT, FQNNGV. This CDR3 contains 15 residues.